This is a list of T cell receptor beta chains from one sample in a study of lymphopenia after photon versus proton radiotherapy. Profiled with immunoSEQ multiplex PCR; TCRdb holds only in-frame clones, not every one. Among over 15,000 clones listed, around 85% were seen once. The sequences come from peripheral blood, collected from a patient treated with proton-based radiotherapy. Every receptor here comes from a man aged 65 to 85 with pancreatic cancer. The CDR3 runs from the conserved cysteine through the conserved F or W. A clone size is listed for some rows: how often the clone was seen (once, few, many), or a class if it is expanded.

CDR3	V	J	size
CASSEAGAGKNIQYF	TRBV6-1	TRBJ2-4	.
CASSEGRNEQFF	TRBV25-1	TRBJ2-1	medium-sized
CASSLGRENTEAFF	TRBV5-1	TRBJ1-1	.
CASSSAGGSQETQYF	TRBV5-4	TRBJ2-5	.
CASSLDHGGTDTQYF	TRBV5-1	TRBJ2-3	.
CASSPRNPGRGGGYTF	TRBV7-2	TRBJ1-2	.
CASSEEGASYEQYF	TRBV6-1	TRBJ2-7	.
CASSSGQPPGDF	TRBV19	TRBJ1-2	.
CASSDGPQGIQYF	TRBV6-4	TRBJ2-4	.
CAWSPRANNSPLHF	TRBV30	TRBJ1-6	.
CASSPTGGTGTYEQYF	TRBV7-3	TRBJ2-7	.
CASSQDWERGREQYF	TRBV4-1	TRBJ2-7	few
CASSQVKGGYTNEKLFF	TRBV14	TRBJ1-4	.
CASSLWVQGTAATGYTF	TRBV28	TRBJ1-2	.
CASSQSTSGRTDTQYF	TRBV4-1	TRBJ2-3	.
CASSRDRGSMGTEAFF	TRBV2	TRBJ1-1	.
CASSLTGGAFTGELFF	TRBV11-2	TRBJ2-2	.
CASSSGTPNSGNTIYF	TRBV18	TRBJ1-3	.
CASSSTRQSIYEQYF	TRBV11-3	TRBJ2-7	.
CASSPPGGRANTEAFF	TRBV4-1	TRBJ1-1	.
CASSTPSRVTFF	TRBV6-6	TRBJ2-1	.
CASSRFSYDEQFF	TRBV10-1	TRBJ2-1	.
CASSLDGGYEQYF	TRBV5-6	TRBJ2-7	.
CASRDQDRAGTEAFF	TRBV6-6	TRBJ1-1	.
CASSSSSGSSYEQYF	TRBV19	TRBJ2-7	.
CASSLVSGGYNSPLHF	TRBV5-6	TRBJ1-6	.
CASSLVGGRQHF	TRBV7-8	TRBJ1-5	.
CASRTSGLGNEQFF	TRBV11-1	TRBJ2-1	.